Described below is a single T cell receptor beta chain sequence and its context. Method: immunoSEQ multiplex PCR; TCRdb's copy keeps in-frame clones and lacks some. The sample has under 300,000 clones; roughly 86% are singletons. This sample stems from a study of blood T cell repertoires in COVID-19. Study background: Spain, Italy and the United States supplied samples that represented acute and convalescent COVID-19.

From germline, CDR1 is KGHSH and CDR2 LQKENI. Unmatched junction bases numbered 5, after V lost 2 bases and J lost 4 bases. This CDR3 comprises 14 residues. Sequences were obtained from PBMCs or T cells enriched from blood (not recorded which). The sequence came from a woman aged 45-59 years who had recovered from COVID-19. The chain joins TRBV18 to TRBJ2-7; TRBD1 matches 7 bases. The CDR3 DNA sequence: TGTGCCAGCTCACCAGCCCAGGGGGAGTACGAGCAGTACTTC. Residues: CASSPAQGEYEQYF.